The 25 T cell receptor beta chains below were found in one sample sequenced in a study of PD-L1 blockade in urothelial cancer. TCRdb's table, derived via immunoSEQ multiplex PCR, lists solely in-frame clones and lacks some. The sample comprises approximately 72,000 clones, about 86% of which are singletons, and about 15% rests with the top ten. Time point meaning: pretreatment peripheral blood. Sequencing was performed on PBMCs, taken around atezolizumab (anti-PD-L1) treatment. These receptors were obtained from a man between 60 and 75 years old with urothelial cancer.

The chain couples TRBV7-9 to TRBJ2-3; 7 nucleotides align to TRBD1. The CDR3 contains 14 residues. The V gene's germline CDR1 is SEHNR and CDR2 FQNEAQ (reference sequence). Trimming removed 5 bases from V and 3 bases from J; junction bases left unmatched: 5. CDR3 DNA: TGTGCCAGCAGCCAAGGGGGCTTAACAGATACGCAGTATTTT. Protein product: CASSQGGLTDTQYF.

The rearrangement joins TRBV5-5 to TRBJ2-7; TRBD2 might be the D (6 bases). The CDR3 contains 18 residues. Germline V CDR1 and CDR2: SGHKS, YYEKEE (reference sequence). Trimming took 0 bases from V and 7 from J, leaving 26 bases between them. As DNA, the CDR3 is TGTGCCAGCAGCTTGGGGCCCTCCTCGGGGGTTTCATCGGGGGAGCAGTACTTC. Protein: CASSLGPSSGVSSGEQYF.

V usage is TRBV6-1 and J usage is TRBJ1-2; the D gene is possibly TRBD1 (6 bases). Germline lookup yields CDR1 MNHNS and CDR2 SASEGT. The CDR3 covers 14 residues. The germline V and J ends were trimmed by 6 bases and 7 bases, with 18 bases remaining between them. The CDR3: CASRERGGASGYTF. CDR3 DNA: TGTGCCAGCAGGGAACGGGGGGGGGCGAGTGGCTACACCTTC.

The rearrangement uses TRBV18 and TRBJ1-2; 9 positions agree with TRBD1. The V gene's germline CDR1 is KGHSH and CDR2 LQKENI. The CDR3 loop spans 16 amino acids. The ends lost 3 bases at V and 4 bases at J; junction bases unmatched: 9. The chain's CDR3 is CASSPQGQGNGYGYTF. CDR3 in DNA: TGTGCCAGCTCACCCCAAGGACAGGGGAACGGCTATGGCTACACCTTC.

The V gene is TRBV5-1, the J gene TRBJ2-5, with 11 bases identical to TRBD1. The J segment lost 2 bases and the V segment lost 2 bases, leaving 17 bases of the junction unmatched. Germline-derived CDR1 and CDR2 are SGHRS and YFSETQ. The CDR3 totals 20 residues. The CDR3 nucleotides are TGCGCCAGCAGCTTTTCCCTCCGGGACAGGGGGAAGCGAGGTCAAGAGACCCAGTACTTC. Amino acids: CASSFSLRDRGKRGQETQYF. The full variable domain, rest sourced from reference TRBV5-1 and TRBJ2-5, is KAGVTQTPRYLIKTRGQQVTLSCSPISGHRSVSWYQQTPGQGLQFLFEYFSETQRNKGNFPGRFSGRQFSNSRSEMNVSTLELGDSALYLCASSFSLRDRGKRGQETQYFGPGTRLLVL.

This clone has only a few counts. The chain couples TRBV6-5 to TRBJ1-3; D is uncertain. CDR1 MNHEY and CDR2 SVGAGI come from the germline V gene. The CDR3 length is 14 residues. V was trimmed by 4 bases and J by 1 base, leaving 8 bases between them. Written as DNA, the CDR3 is TGTGCCAGCAGTTCGAGGGTATCTGGAAACACCATATATTTT. It specifies CASSSRVSGNTIYF.

V is TRBV2 and J is TRBJ2-5; D is undetermined. This CDR3 has 14 amino acids. Germline CDR1 and CDR2: SNHLY and FYNNEI. V was clipped by 5 bases and J by 1 base, with 11 bases between them. CDR3 DNA: TGTGCCAGCAGTTACAGCTACGGCCAAGAGACCCAGTACTTC. This encodes CASSYSYGQETQYF.

The chain uses TRBV18 and TRBJ2-2, with TRBD1 matching 8 bases. The CDR3 runs to 17 residues. V gave up 6 bases and J gave up 0 bases; unmatched junction bases: 9. Germline lookup yields CDR1 KGHSH and CDR2 LQKENI. The CDR3 sequence: CASSQKIQGANTGELFF. The CDR3 region has the DNA TGTGCCAGCTCCCAGAAAATACAGGGGGCGAACACCGGGGAGCTGTTTTTT. The full variable domain, with the rest looked up from reference TRBV18 and TRBJ2-2, is NAGVMQNPRHLVRRRGQEARLRCSPMKGHSHVYWYRQLPEEGLKFMVYLQKENIIDESGMPKERFSAEFPKEGPSILRIQQVVRGDSAAYFCASSQKIQGANTGELFFGEGSRLTVL.

The rearrangement uses TRBV25-1 and TRBJ1-6; a possible D gene is TRBD1 (6 bases). V was cut by 4 bases and J by 6 bases, with 13 bases left in between. The CDR3 has 15 amino acids. Germline V lookup: CDR1 MGHDK, CDR2 SYGVNS. The chain's CDR3 is CASSASQGSNSPLHF. The CDR3, as DNA: TGTGCCAGCAGTGCCTCACAGGGTAGTAATTCACCCCTCCACTTT.

This chain links TRBV12-5 with TRBJ1-5; 10 bases line up with TRBD1. Germline-derived CDR1 and CDR2 are LGHNT and FRNRAP. The ends lost 4 bases at V and 6 bases at J; junction bases unmatched: 6. The CDR3 is made up of 15 amino acids. CDR3: CASGSGQGFTQPQHF. The CDR3 DNA reads TGTGCTAGTGGTTCGGGACAGGGGTTTACTCAGCCCCAGCATTTT.

The chain combines TRBV7-2 with TRBJ2-3; 7 bases map to TRBD1. This CDR3 contains 16 residues. Germline CDR1 is SGHTA and CDR2 is FQGNSA. The V gene end was trimmed by 3 bases and the J gene end by 0 bases; junction bases not matched to a gene: 6. The CDR3 here is CASSFTGVFSTDTQYF. The DNA for the CDR3 is TGTGCCAGCAGCTTTACAGGGGTTTTTAGCACAGATACGCAGTATTTT. Combining the CDR3 with reference TRBV7-2 and TRBJ2-3 gives the whole variable domain GAGVSQSPSNKVTEKGKDVELRCDPISGHTALYWYRQSLGQGLEFLIYFQGNSAPDKSGLPSDRFSAERTGGSVSTLTIQRTQQEDSAVYLCASSFTGVFSTDTQYFGPGTRLTVL.

The genes are TRBV5-4 and TRBJ1-1; possibly TRBD1 for D (6 bases). The V end lost 1 base, the J end lost 4 bases, and 11 bases lay between the germline ends. Germline CDR1 is SGHNT and CDR2 is YYREEE (reference sequence). The CDR3 runs 14 residues. CDR3 coding DNA: TGTGCCAGCAGCTTGATAGGGGGTGGCACTGAAGCTTTCTTT. Its protein product is CASSLIGGGTEAFF.

The chain joins TRBV28 to TRBJ1-3; D is possibly TRBD1 (5 bases). The germline V gene has CDR1 MDHEN and CDR2 SYDVKM. This CDR3 contains 15 residues. V was shortened by 2 bases and J by 2 bases, with 10 bases between the two germline ends. This CDR3 reads CASSLRGNPGNTIYF. The CDR3 region has the DNA TGTGCCAGCAGTTTACGGGGGAACCCTGGAAACACCATATATTTT. The variable domain in full, completed from reference TRBV28 and TRBJ1-3, reads DVKVTQSSRYLVKRTGEKVFLECVQDMDHENMFWYRQDPGLGLRLIYFSYDVKMKEKGDIPEGYSVSREKKERFSLILESASTNQTSMYLCASSLRGNPGNTIYFGEGSWLTVV.

The genes are TRBV29-1 and TRBJ2-3; tentative D call: TRBD1 (6 bases). Trimming took 2 bases from V and 0 from J, leaving 12 bases between them. The CDR3 runs to 15 residues. From germline, CDR1 is SQVTM and CDR2 ANQGSEA. The CDR3 sequence: CSVEPPQGSTDTQYF. DNA of the CDR3: TGCAGCGTTGAACCGCCCCAGGGGAGCACAGATACGCAGTATTTT.

This sequence joins TRBV30 and TRBJ1-4; D might be TRBD1 (5 bases). This CDR3 is built from 15 residues. V lost 0 bases and J lost 7, with 15 bases in between. CDR1 and CDR2 (germline): GTSNPN, SVGIG (reference sequence). The CDR3 reads CAWSVGARVGEKLFF. CDR3 in DNA: TGTGCCTGGAGTGTAGGGGCCAGAGTCGGTGAAAAACTGTTTTTT. The variable domain in full, with the rest retrieved from reference TRBV30 and TRBJ1-4, is SQTIHQWPATLVQPVGSPLSLECTVEGTSNPNLYWYRQAAGRGLQLLFYSVGIGQISSEVPQNLSASRPQDRQFILSSKKLLLSDSGFYLCAWSVGARVGEKLFFGSGTQLSVL.

The CDR3 coding sequence is TGTGCCATCAACTCCGGGACAGGGCCATTCGGCTACACCTTC. Amino acid sequence: CAINSGTGPFGYTF. V is TRBV19 and J is TRBJ1-2, with 9 bases lining up with TRBD1. V gave up 10 bases and J gave up 8 bases; unmatched junction bases: 14. Germline V gene data show CDR1 as LNHDA and CDR2 as SQIVND (reference sequence). The CDR3 loop spans 14 amino acids. Full variable domain (rest looked up from reference TRBV19 and TRBJ1-2): DGGITQSPKYLFRKEGQNVTLSCEQNLNHDAMYWYRQDPGQGLRLIYYSQIVNDFQKGDIAEGYSVSREKKESFPLTVTSAQKNPTAFYLCAINSGTGPFGYTFGSGTRLTVV.

The V gene is TRBV11-3, the J gene TRBJ2-2, with TRBD2 as a possible D gene (5 bases). The V gene's germline CDR1 is SGHNT and CDR2 YENEEA. Deletions cut 5 bases from V and 2 bases from J, with 6 bases between. This CDR3 is built from 13 residues. The CDR3 is CASSRDNTGELFF. As DNA, the CDR3 is TGTGCCAGCAGCCGGGATAACACCGGGGAGCTGTTTTTT. Full variable domain (outside the CDR3, taken from reference TRBV11-3 and TRBJ2-2): EAGVVQSPRYKIIEKKQPVAFWCNPISGHNTLYWYLQNLGQGPELLIRYENEEAVDDSQLPKDRFSAERLKGVDSTLKIQPAELGDSAVYLCASSRDNTGELFFGEGSRLTVL.

The chain employs TRBV12-2 and TRBJ1-5; the table's D call, TRBD1, has no DNA check behind it. TRBV12-2 is a pseudogene segment. This CDR3 contains 16 residues. The CDR3 is CASRLMGGAQNQPQHF. CDR3 coding DNA: TGTGCAAGTCGTCTTATGGGTGGGGCTCAGAATCAGCCCCAGCATTTT.

To note about this clone: At one boundary the junction diverges from the germline segment, which might be a read error. The chain links TRBV11-3 to TRBJ2-3; 13 nucleotides match TRBD2. In germline, CDR1 is SGHNT, CDR2 YENEEA. The CDR3 has 16 amino acids. The CDR3 region has the DNA TGTGCCAGCAGCCCCAGACTAGCGGGGGGCACGGATACGCAGTATTTT. Residues: CASSPRLAGGTDTQYF.

V is TRBV30 and J is TRBJ1-1, with D possibly TRBD1 on 6 matching bases. In germline, CDR1 is GTSNPN, CDR2 SVGIG (reference sequence). The CDR3 totals 13 residues. V was clipped by 3 bases and J by 4 bases, with 12 bases between them. The CDR3 sequence: CAWSLQGSTEAFF. The CDR3 DNA reads as TGTGCCTGGAGCCTACAGGGTTCCACTGAAGCTTTCTTT.

The rearrangement links TRBV14 to TRBJ2-7, with TRBD2 matching 9 bases. This CDR3 has 18 residues. Germline lookup yields CDR1 SGHDN and CDR2 FVKESK. V lost 1 base and J lost 0; bases outside the gene matches: 10. Here the CDR3 DNA reads TGTGCCAGCAGCCAAGGTATGCCCTTAGCGGGGGCCTCCTACGAGCAGTACTTC. Its translation is CASSQGMPLAGASYEQYF.

V and J are TRBV13 and TRBJ2-2, with 7 bases aligning to TRBD1. With 1 base clipped from V and 4 bases from J, the junction kept 12 bases outside the gene matches. The germline CDR1 and CDR2 sequences are PRHDT and FYEKMQ (reference sequence). This CDR3 is built from 18 residues. In DNA form, the CDR3 reads TGTGCCAGCAGCTTAGACCCCAACAGGGGAATCGCCACCGGGGAGCTGTTTTTT. Its translation is CASSLDPNRGIATGELFF.

CDR3 loop: CASSFTGGAANEQFF. As DNA, the CDR3 is TGTGCCAGCAGCTTTACGGGGGGGGCCGCCAATGAGCAGTTCTTC. J is TRBJ2-1 and V is TRBV13, with 8 positions matching TRBD2. There are 15 residues in the CDR3. The germline V gene encodes CDR1 PRHDT and CDR2 FYEKMQ (reference sequence). The trim removed 3 bases at V and 6 bases at J, leaving 7 bases unmatched.

V and J are TRBV2 and TRBJ1-1; D is uncertain. V was cut by 6 bases and J by 3 bases, with 14 bases left in between. The CDR3 extends over 14 amino acids. In germline, CDR1 is SNHLY, CDR2 FYNNEI. The CDR3 reads CASRRRDLDTEAFF. CDR3 sequence (DNA): TGTGCCAGCAGAAGGAGGGATCTAGACACTGAAGCTTTCTTT.

The chain joins TRBV30 to TRBJ1-2; 7 nucleotides match TRBD1. Per the germline V gene, CDR1 is GTSNPN and CDR2 is SVGIG (reference sequence). The length of the CDR3 is 12 residues. The V and J ends lost 3 bases and 8 bases, in that order; junction bases with no gene match: 6. The CDR3 reads CAWSTWDSGYTF. As DNA, the CDR3 is TGTGCCTGGAGCACCTGGGACAGCGGCTACACCTTC.